This T cell receptor (beta chain) originates from a study of graft-versus-host responses after intestinal transplantation. Background on the study: Multivisceral, liver-intestinal, or isolated intestinal transplants were given to recipients. Anti-thymocyte globulin was used for induction in all recipients, who then took tacrolimus and steroids for two to four years. Study-wide results and limits: Present in recipient marrow, GvH clones included some that appeared first in ileum or blood.

The assay was immunoSEQ multiplex PCR, and TCRdb's table has in-frame clones only and misses some. The data show about 97,000 clones, with roughly nine tenths seen just once and approximately 0.17% held by the top ten. Deletions cut 5 bases from V and 2 bases from J, with 13 bases between. The CDR3 extends over 14 amino acids. The V gene's germline CDR1 is SGHTA and CDR2 FQGNSA. A remark on this clone: The antigen remains undetermined.

The sequence came from a human donor who was the organ donor for an intestinal transplant. The sample in question was unstimulated CD4+ T cells sorted from spleen or lymph node cells, obtained before transplant. The chain joins TRBV7-2 to TRBJ2-7; possibly TRBD1 for D (6 bases). CDR3 sequence: CASSRARGTYEQYF. CDR3 nucleotide sequence: TGTGCCAGCAGCCGGGCCAGGGGCACCTACGAGCAGTACTTC.